This record concerns one TCR beta chain sequence. No antigen is known for it. The data stem from a study of T cell responses to AZD1222 COVID-19 vaccine. Study results and caveats: Just a handful of AZD1222 recipients tested seropositive at baseline.

Second-dose intervals near 4 or 12 weeks were combined. Some clones are missing from TCRdb's copy, which holds only in-frame ones; the method was immunoSEQ multiplex PCR. The table includes some 100,000 clones, 88% detected once. The receptor's source is an adult who received the AZD1222 COVID-19 vaccine. Sample: peripheral blood, taken 28 days after the second AZD1222 dose.

The CDR3 sequence is CATRRGVNQPQHF. Written as DNA, the CDR3 is TGTGCCACCAGGAGGGGTGTCAATCAGCCCCAGCATTTT. V usage is TRBV15 and J usage is TRBJ1-5, with a weak D call TRBD1 (5 bases). Germline CDR1 and CDR2: LNHNV and YYDKDF (reference sequence). V lost 6 bases and J lost 3, with 9 bases in between. The CDR3 runs to 13 residues.